Shown below are 5 T cell receptor beta chains from a single sample sequenced in a study of CD8 T cells in ankylosing spondylitis. Each CDR3 protein is one row after TCRdb ran MiXCR on the 5' RACE reads. The sample has 250,000 or so distinct CDR3 sequences, roughly 10% seen once. Sequenced input: blood, either unsorted or a sorted T cell fraction (not recorded which). Source of these receptors: a male donor with ankylosing spondylitis or in good health (not recorded which).

Ten or more counts support this clonotype. The chain has TRBV5-1 and TRBJ2-3, with D unclear. The ends were cut back, 0 bases at V and 4 bases at J, with 6 bases in the middle. This CDR3 region has 13 residues. Germline V CDR1 and CDR2: SGHRS, YFSETQ. The CDR3 DNA sequence: TGCGCCAGCAGCTTGGTTGGGTCAGATACGCAGTATTTT. Translation gives CASSLVGSDTQYF.

This clonotype showed up many times. The chain couples TRBV5-1 to TRBJ1-1, with TRBD1 identical over 8 bases. The junction had 11 bases not matched to a gene; V was cut back by 2 bases and J by 8 bases. Germline V gene sequence: CDR1 SGHRS, CDR2 YFSETQ. CDR3 length: 15 amino acids. CDR3 loop: CASSFNIMGQAEAFF. CDR3 sequence (DNA): TGCGCCAGCAGCTTCAATATTATGGGACAGGCAGAAGCTTTCTTT.

This clonotype was picked up many times. The chain has TRBV5-5 and TRBJ2-7; D is undetermined. With 1 base removed from V and 4 bases from J, the gap between germline ends came to 12 bases. CDR1 and CDR2 (germline): SGHKS, YYEKEE (reference sequence). The length of the CDR3 is 14 residues. The CDR3 sequence: CASSLYATGYEQYF. DNA for the CDR3: TGTGCCAGCAGCTTGTACGCGACTGGATACGAGCAGTACTTC.

As regards this clonotype: This may be a read error, as it is one base from a much larger clone. The V gene is TRBV7-8, the J gene TRBJ1-1; 7 bases fit TRBD1. V shed 8 bases, J shed 10 bases, and the junction held 16 bases outside the gene matches. There are 14 residues in the CDR3. Germline loops: CDR1 SGHVS, CDR2 FQNEAQ. CDR3 DNA sequence: TGTGCCAGCCTGGGGCAGGGGGTAGTTTCTGCAGCTTTCTTT. This gives the protein CASLGQGVVSAAFF.

V and J are TRBV7-2 and TRBJ2-2, with TRBD1 as a possible D gene (7 bases). Germline loops: CDR1 SGHTA, CDR2 FQGNSA. This CDR3 has 14 residues. With 5 bases removed from V and 6 bases from J, the gap between germline ends came to 13 bases. CDR3 DNA: TGTGCCAGCAGCCCACAGGGGAGGTCCGGGGAGCTGTTTTTT. Translation: CASSPQGRSGELFF.